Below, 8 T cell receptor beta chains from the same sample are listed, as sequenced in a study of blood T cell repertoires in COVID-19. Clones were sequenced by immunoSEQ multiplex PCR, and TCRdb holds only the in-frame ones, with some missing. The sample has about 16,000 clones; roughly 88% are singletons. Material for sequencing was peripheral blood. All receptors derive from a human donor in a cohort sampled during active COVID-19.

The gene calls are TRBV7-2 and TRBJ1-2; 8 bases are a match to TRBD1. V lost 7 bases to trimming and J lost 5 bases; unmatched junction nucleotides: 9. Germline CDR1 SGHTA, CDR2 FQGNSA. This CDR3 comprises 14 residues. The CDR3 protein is CASTYHRQGYGYTF. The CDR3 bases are TGTGCCAGCACCTACCACCGACAGGGGTATGGCTACACCTTC.

Here the CDR3 reads CASTRVSPHNQPQHF. In nucleotides, the CDR3 is TGCGCCAGCACCAGGGTCAGCCCCCACAATCAGCCCCAGCATTTT. The chain has TRBV5-1 and TRBJ1-5, with a tentative D call TRBD1 (5 bases). Per germline, CDR1 SGHRS and CDR2 YFSETQ. The V gene lost 6 bases and the J gene lost 3 bases, with 16 bases spanning the gap. The CDR3 contains 15 residues.

CDR3 DNA: TGCAGTGTGGTAGTTAGGGGGGGAGCTTTCTTT. Encoded protein: CSVVVRGGAFF. The V and J genes are TRBV20-1 and TRBJ1-1; possibly TRBD1 for D (6 bases). Trimming took 7 bases from V and 10 from J, leaving 16 bases between them. The germline gives CDR1 DFQATT, CDR2 SNEGSKA (reference sequence). This CDR3 contains 11 residues.

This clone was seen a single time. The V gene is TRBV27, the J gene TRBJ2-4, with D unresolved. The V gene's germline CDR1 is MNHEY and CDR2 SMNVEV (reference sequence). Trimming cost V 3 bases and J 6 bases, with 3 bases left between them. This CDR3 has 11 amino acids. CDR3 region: CASSFLNIQYF. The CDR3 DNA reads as TGTGCCAGCAGTTTCCTAAACATTCAGTACTTC.

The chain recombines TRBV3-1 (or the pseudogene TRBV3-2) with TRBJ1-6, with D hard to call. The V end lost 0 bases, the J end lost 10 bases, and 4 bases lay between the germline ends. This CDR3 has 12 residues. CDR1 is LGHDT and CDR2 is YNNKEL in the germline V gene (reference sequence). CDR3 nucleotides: TGTGCCAGCAGCCAAGAGGGCTCACCCCTCCACTTT. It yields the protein CASSQEGSPLHF.

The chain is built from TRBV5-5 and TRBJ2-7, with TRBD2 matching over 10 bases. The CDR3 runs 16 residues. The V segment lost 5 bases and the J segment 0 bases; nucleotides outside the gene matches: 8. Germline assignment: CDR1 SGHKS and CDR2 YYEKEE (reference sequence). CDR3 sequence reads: CASSPRLAGSSYEQYF. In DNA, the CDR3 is TGTGCCAGCAGTCCTCGACTAGCGGGCAGCTCCTACGAGCAGTACTTC.

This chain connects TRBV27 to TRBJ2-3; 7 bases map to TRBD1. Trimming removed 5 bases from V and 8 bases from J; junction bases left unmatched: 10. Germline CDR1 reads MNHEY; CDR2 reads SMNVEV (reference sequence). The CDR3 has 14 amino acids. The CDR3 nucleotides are TGTGCCAGCAGTATGACAGGGTATAGTGGTACGCAGTATTTT. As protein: CASSMTGYSGTQYF.

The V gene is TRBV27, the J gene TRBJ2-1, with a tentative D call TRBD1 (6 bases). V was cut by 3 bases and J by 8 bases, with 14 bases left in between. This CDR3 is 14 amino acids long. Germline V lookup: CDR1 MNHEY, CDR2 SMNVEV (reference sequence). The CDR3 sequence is CASSFRGPNDEQFF. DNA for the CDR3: TGTGCCAGCAGTTTCAGGGGACCCAACGATGAGCAGTTCTTC.